Following are 4 T cell receptor beta chains from one sample sequenced in a study of blood T cell repertoires in COVID-19 (dated by TCRdb to the early 2020s). The library was built by means of the immunoSEQ multiplex PCR assay. Imported from immuneACCESS, the table was reduced by TCRdb to in-frame sequences with V and J called. These copies leave out some clones; in studies compared against another copy, an unresolved V gene accounts for under half, and the cause of the remainder is not known. This sample lists 240,000 or so clones; around 90% were detected once. Together, the top ten hold 7.2% of the sample. The specimen was peripheral blood. Receptor source: a man aged 55-75 years who had recovered from COVID-19.

The chain employs TRBV5-6 and TRBJ2-5; tentatively, D is TRBD2 (6 bases). The germline V gene has CDR1 SGHDT and CDR2 YYEEEE. V lost 5 bases and J 6 bases, leaving 17 bases between the germline ends. The CDR3 has 14 residues. The CDR3 is CASRSRLGGKTQYF. CDR3 DNA sequence: TGTGCCAGCAGATCTCGGTTAGGCGGGAAGACCCAGTACTTC.

To note about this clone: The sample has other DNA sequences that encode this CDR3 too. The J gene is TRBJ1-5, the V gene TRBV3-1 (or the pseudogene TRBV3-2); D unresolved. CDR1 and CDR2 (germline): LGHDT, YNNKEL (reference sequence). V was shortened by 0 bases and J by 4 bases, with 4 bases between the two germline ends. This CDR3 has 13 residues. The CDR3 loop is CASSQDRNQPQHF. CDR3 bases: TGTGCCAGCAGCCAAGACAGGAATCAGCCCCAGCATTTT.

The chain uses TRBV28 and TRBJ1-1; the match to TRBD1 covers 7 bases. J gave up 4 bases and V 7 bases, and 6 bases lay outside the gene matches. Looked up from germline, CDR1 is MDHEN and CDR2 is SYDVKM. CDR3 size: 13 residues. CDR3: CASTAGGSTEAFF. CDR3 DNA: TGTGCCAGCACCGCAGGGGGGAGCACTGAAGCTTTCTTT.

J is TRBJ1-1 and V is TRBV15, with D tentatively TRBD1 (5 bases). Germline CDR1 LNHNV, CDR2 YYDKDF (reference sequence). The CDR3 is 13 amino acids. Trimming took off 0 bases at V and 10 bases at J, with 12 bases between the two ends. The CDR3 DNA reads as TGTGCCACCAGCAGAGATCTGGGGGGACGAGCTTTCTTT. It codes for CATSRDLGGRAFF.